This T cell receptor (beta chain) was identified during a study of cytomegalovirus exposure and HLA in healthy donors (dated by TCRdb to the late 2010s). Regarding the complete study: A later analysis indicated that the 130 or so validation repertoires were generated on the platform also employed for the 600 to 750 repertoires of the first cohort. The study aimed to test whether signatures of past pathogen exposure could be identified by cataloging public T cell receptors. High-throughput TCR immunosequencing, statistical association of individual TCRs with disease status, and machine learning were combined to predict cytomegalovirus infection status. A separate validation cohort of 100 to 150 different subjects was used in addition to the 666-subject first cohort. Overall study results and their limits: A later analysis found that TCRs clustered in the first cohort also tended to co-occur in the 130 or so validation repertoires, with 94% of cluster scores above 0. In vitro tests confirmed that three of the cytomegalovirus-associated TCR beta chains recognize cytomegalovirus antigens. It was suggested by the authors that the approach could potentially be generalized to other disease states and immunological phenotypes. Most TCR sequences were observed very rarely across donors, whereas some public TCRs were present in many individuals. Cytomegalovirus status was reported to be diagnosed by the classifier with high specificity and sensitivity in both the original and validation cohorts. In the study, 150 to 200 TCR beta chains were listed as associated with cytomegalovirus. A later analysis had no HLA typing for the validation cohort, so co-occurrence there was scored across all 110 or so repertoires.

Sequences ENHRY (CDR1) and SYGVKD (CDR2) are obtained from the germline V gene. There are 13 amino acids in the CDR3, from cysteine to phenylalanine inclusive. The only DNA kept is the CDR3, 39 bases in frame from the first base. V gives up 3 bases and J gives up 10 bases, and the segment between their germline ends measures 13 bases. Separate from the approximately 700-subject first cohort, the validation cohort of 90 to 150 subjects was the group to which the donors belonged. The method behind the library was the immunoSEQ multiplex PCR assay. Processing in the source paper ran as follows. To diagnose cytomegalovirus status from the catalog of TCR beta chain sequences, a statistical classification framework was built. The source is immuneACCESS, and TCRdb retained only in-frame sequences with V and J called. Part of the clones is not carried over; for the studies checked, unresolved V genes explain less than half of this, and the remainder is unexplained. The V and J calls and clone size come from that table; D and trimming were worked out from the DNA. This sample lists 50,000 to 65,000 clones; 90% to 97% were detected once. The biggest ten clones account for 1.2% of the sample.

About this clone itself: Its antigen is unknown. Qualities for individual bases were not recorded, and no much larger clone is one base off.

The TCR originated in a woman aged 18-29 years in good health and CMV-seronegative. Specimen: PBMCs. Recombination linked TRBV10-3 to TRBJ2-1; a tentative D match to TRBD2 spans 5 bases. The bases read TGTGCCATCAGTGACCCCAACTCGGGGGAGCAGTTCTTC. This gives the protein CAISDPNSGEQFF.